These T cell receptor beta chains were read from a single sample in a study of blood T cell repertoires in COVID-19. Clones were sequenced by immunoSEQ multiplex PCR, and TCRdb holds only the in-frame ones, with some missing. The sample has about 670,000 clones, approximately 90% seen once. The sequenced material came from peripheral blood. All receptors derive from a woman younger than 35 with acute or convalescent COVID-19. The conserved cysteine and the conserved F or W are not part of the CDR3 here.

V gene,J gene,CDR3 protein
TRBV10-3,TRBJ1-3,AISEGKAGAGNTIY
TRBV20-1,TRBJ2-7,SASQTEYEQY
TRBV5-5,TRBJ1-5,ASSPFRQGEGPQH
TRBV19,TRBJ1-4,ASSPPGQGLAEKLF
TRBV18,TRBJ2-6,ASSRSGDSGANVLT
TRBV2,TRBJ2-7,ASSVRYEQY
TRBV30,TRBJ1-4,AWSAGFSTNEKLF
TRBV27,TRBJ1-2,ASSLSKAGHGYT
TRBV7-9,TRBJ2-3,ASSSLSGGDTQY
TRBV6-2/TRBV6-3,TRBJ2-3,ASSYFGLARAADTQY
TRBV4-3,TRBJ1-4,ASSQVIPATNEKLF
TRBV12-3/TRBV12-4,TRBJ1-2,ASSFPSSYGYT
TRBV5-5,TRBJ1-4,ASSLSVNEKLF
TRBV19,TRBJ1-2,ASSVTGQGAGYT
TRBV24-1,TRBJ1-5,ATSGTGGQPQH
TRBV30,TRBJ1-3,AWRDRGKSGNTIY
TRBV4-1,TRBJ2-3,ASSRRGTGDDTQY
TRBV6-5,TRBJ1-4,ASSSERQGWDEKLF
TRBV11-2,TRBJ1-2,ASSGPRQGYGYT
TRBV29-1,TRBJ1-1,SVEEGEGYTEAF
TRBV28,TRBJ1-2,ASNTGATGYGYT
TRBV5-4,TRBJ2-3,ASSLRTSGGAGTQY
TRBV5-1,TRBJ1-1,ASSLAGQGIRAF
TRBV24-1,TRBJ2-3,ATSDLRFGGTDTQY
TRBV5-6,TRBJ1-1,ASSFFRGGFNLPEAF
TRBV3-1/TRBV3-2,TRBJ1-4,ASSQGGLMGEKLF
TRBV11-2,TRBJ1-1,ASSSLKRGNTEAF
TRBV15,TRBJ1-6,ATSRDPSGDSPLH
TRBV27,TRBJ2-3,ASSFADTQY
TRBV9,TRBJ2-1,ASSVAPGVSNEQF
TRBV14,TRBJ2-7,ASSQRTGRSSYEQY
TRBV2,TRBJ2-1,ASSPPGLGF
TRBV6-5,TRBJ1-5,ASSSSGQSNQPQH
TRBV2,TRBJ2-2,ASRRTQNTGELF
TRBV18,TRBJ1-1,ASSRRTGTGDTEAF
TRBV5-1,TRBJ1-2,ASSQDRGSQYGYT
TRBV4-1,TRBJ2-2,ASSQTGGTGELF
TRBV6-5,TRBJ2-7,ASSTGGYEQY
TRBV19,TRBJ1-5,ASSGTGENNQPQH
TRBV30,TRBJ2-3,AWSLGGGGTDTQY
TRBV14,TRBJ1-2,ASSQRNQGQIYGYT
TRBV27,TRBJ2-7,ASRRQGNSYEQY
TRBV19,TRBJ1-5,ASSGSGQGDQPQH
TRBV1,TRBJ2-5,TSSTGLAGGPGKTQY
TRBV21-1,TRBJ1-5,ASSKQTGGRSNQPQH
TRBV7-7,TRBJ1-1,ASSLQVNTEAF
TRBV14,TRBJ2-7,ASSQEAGSLSYEQY
TRBV21-1,TRBJ2-7,ASSPRGAPSYEQY